The source of this T cell receptor (beta chain) is a study of shared clonotypes between healthy human individuals. V was clipped by 6 bases and J by 5 bases, with 17 bases between them. CDR3 size: 13 residues. CDR1 SQVTM and CDR2 ANQGSEA come from the germline V gene. The method was immunoSEQ multiplex PCR; TCRdb's version includes in-frame clones alone and lacks a portion of them. The top ten hold 0.45% of the sample, which has roughly 1.5 million clones, 95% to 99% seen once. Input material: naive CD4+ T cells sorted from blood. This sample's subset: CD45RA+ positively selected. This clonotype originated in a man younger than 40 in good health. The V call is TRBV29-1, the J call TRBJ2-7; D gene unclear. CDR3 DNA sequence: TGCAGCGTGCGCGCAGGTGACGAAAACGAGCAGTACTTC. Protein sequence: CSVRAGDENEQYF.